The present entry profiles one TCR beta chain with its context. Its target is not known. The entry originates in a study of T cells in Graves' hyperthyroidism and ophthalmopathy. About the study: It was at initial diagnosis, before any treatment, that peripheral blood was collected.

The source material, RNA transcripts, was used to amplify TCR beta CDR3 regions. TCR CDR3 underwent first-round RT-PCR with the HTBI primer set. Each CDR3 protein gets one entry after TCRdb re-called the multiplex PCR reads with MiXCR. The repertoire includes about 620,000 distinct CDR3 sequences, roughly 16% of them detected once, and 3.5% to 4% sits in the top ten. Broader study findings: Ophthalmopathy could be told apart from stable hyperthyroidism with a 13 V-J model.

V was clipped by 4 bases and J by 3 bases; unmatched bases: 15. The germline V gene has CDR1 SGHVS and CDR2 FNYEAQ. This CDR3 has 17 amino acids. Lactation, pregnancy, other autoimmune disease or uncontrolled infection excluded patients. Clinical symptoms, serum thyroxine, TRAb, thyroid ultrasound and orbital computed tomography informed diagnoses. This sequence originates from a woman aged 30 to 39 with Graves' hyperthyroidism. The V gene is TRBV7-6, the J gene TRBJ2-7; 7 bases are shared with TRBD1. Sequences were obtained from blood. In nucleotides, the CDR3 is TGTGCCAGCAGCTCAGACTTGACAGGGAGAAGATTCTACGAGCAGTACTTC. It encodes CASSSDLTGRRFYEQYF.